Listed below are T cell receptor beta chains from one sample, sequenced in a study of human T cells and chemical hapten exposure. TCRdb called the RACE reads again in MiXCR, with one record for every CDR3 protein. This repertoire shows roughly 100,000 distinct CDR3 sequences, 9.3% found once; its top ten account for 2% to 2.5%. The sequences come from whole blood, collected in connection with sensitization to the hapten diphenylcyclopropenone (DPC). The receptor set was obtained from a woman between 40 and 55 years old with alopecia areata. Some clones in this sample may be carry-over from other donors' samples. Each CDR3 is given with its conserved first and last residue. Each record gives: V gene, clone size, J gene, D gene, CDR3 DNA, CDR3 protein. A D gene is named only where the DNA matches it firmly. Size values are once, few and many counts, or a class for expanded clones, and some rows have none.

TRBV7-9,many,TRBJ1-1,NA,TGTGCCAGCGGACTACAGGGAATTACTGAAGCTTTCTTT,CASGLQGITEAFF
TRBV28,many,TRBJ2-1,TRBD2,TGTGCCAGCACCCTCCCCGGGACTAGCGGGAGCGCTCAGTTCTTC,CASTLPGTSGSAQFF
TRBV7-6,NA,TRBJ2-3,NA,TGTGCCAGCAGCCAAACTCAACACGCGGGTACGCAGTATTTT,CASSQTQHAGTQYF
TRBV10-3,once,TRBJ2-1,NA,TGTGCCATCAGTGAGAGCGGAGCAGGAGGATACAATGAGCAGTTCTTC,CAISESGAGGYNEQFF
TRBV28,NA,TRBJ2-7,NA,TGTGCCAGCAGCTTAGATTTGAACGGGCAGTACTTC,CASSLDLNGQYF
TRBV5-1,NA,TRBJ2-7,NA,TGCGCCAGCAGCTTCGGTGGTACAGGGTCCTCCTACGAGCAGTACTTC,CASSFGGTGSSYEQYF
TRBV12-3/TRBV12-4,NA,TRBJ2-7,TRBD1,TGTGCCAGCAGTTTGACAGGGAGCTACGAGCAGTACTTC,CASSLTGSYEQYF
TRBV7-9,NA,TRBJ1-1,NA,TGTGCCAGCAGCTTAAGCCAGGGGAGGACTGAAGCTTTCTTT,CASSLSQGRTEAFF
TRBV7-2,many,TRBJ2-1,TRBD2,TGTGCCAGCAGCCCTCAGATCCTAGCGGGCAATGAGCAGTTCTTC,CASSPQILAGNEQFF
TRBV20-1,NA,TRBJ2-3,TRBD2,TGCAGTGCTAGATCGGGCGGGAGGGTAGATACGCAGTATTTT,CSARSGGRVDTQYF
TRBV20-1,many,TRBJ1-1,NA,TGCAGTGCTAGAGATGCGGGCAGGGGTAACACTGAAGCTTTCTTT,CSARDAGRGNTEAFF
TRBV4-2,NA,TRBJ2-5,TRBD2,TGTGCCAGCAGCCAAGAAGGCGGGAGAGAGACCCAGTACTTC,CASSQEGGRETQYF
TRBV6-2/TRBV6-3,NA,TRBJ1-2,NA,TGTGCCAGCAGTTCCCTAAGGACTCCAGCTAACTATGGCTACACCTTC,CASSSLRTPANYGYTF
TRBV5-1,few,TRBJ2-1,NA,TGCGCCAGCAGCTTGCTTGGGGACCACTACAATGAGCAGTTCTTC,CASSLLGDHYNEQFF
TRBV6-1,NA,TRBJ2-7,NA,TGTGCCACCCCGGGACCGATGTCCTACGAGCAGTACTTC,CATPGPMSYEQYF
TRBV28,many,TRBJ2-1,NA,TGTGCCAGCAGCTTCACTTCCTTTTTCTCCTACAATGAGCAGTTCTTC,CASSFTSFFSYNEQFF
TRBV5-1,NA,TRBJ2-7,NA,TGCGCCAGCAGTTCGGGACTCCGGAGCTCCTACGAGCAGTACTTC,CASSSGLRSSYEQYF
TRBV6-2/TRBV6-3,NA,TRBJ2-5,NA,TGTGCCAGCAGTTTTCGGGACTTCTTAAGGGAAGAGACCCAGTACTTC,CASSFRDFLREETQYF
TRBV28,NA,TRBJ2-3,NA,TGTGCCAGCAGAAGGAGGGGCGCAGATACGCAGTATTTT,CASRRRGADTQYF
TRBV5-6,many,TRBJ2-1,NA,TGTGCCAGCAGCCCTATCGACGGCAGGAACAATGAGCAGTTCTTC,CASSPIDGRNNEQFF
TRBV18,many,TRBJ2-3,NA,TGTGCCAGCTCACCAGGCAGGGATGATACGCAGTATTTT,CASSPGRDDTQYF
TRBV27,NA,TRBJ1-2,NA,TGTGCCAGCAGTTTCGACAGTTCTAACTATGGCTACACCTTC,CASSFDSSNYGYTF
TRBV28,NA,TRBJ2-1,NA,TGTGCCAGCAGTCCCCGAGGGGATGAGCAGTTCTTC,CASSPRGDEQFF
TRBV20-1,few,TRBJ2-5,NA,TGCAGTGCTAACATCGAGGCGGGACTCCAAGAGACCCAGTACTTC,CSANIEAGLQETQYF
TRBV11-1,few,TRBJ2-3,NA,TGTGCCAGCAGCTTTAACGTCGCGGGCGATACGCAGTATTTT,CASSFNVAGDTQYF
TRBV18,many,TRBJ2-5,NA,TGTGCCAGCTCCCAGGGACGAGCACAAGAGACCCAGTACTTC,CASSQGRAQETQYF
TRBV28,many,TRBJ2-7,NA,TGTGCCAGCAGCCCGACACAGGGTTCCTACGAGCAGTACTTC,CASSPTQGSYEQYF
TRBV29-1,many,TRBJ2-5,NA,TGCAGCGTTGCCAGTCCCAGACATGGGGAGACCCAGTACTTC,CSVASPRHGETQYF
TRBV2,many,TRBJ1-6,TRBD1,TGTGCCAGCAGCCTCGGGACAGGCCAGAATTCACCCCTCCACTTT,CASSLGTGQNSPLHF
TRBV9,NA,TRBJ2-7,TRBD1,TGTGCCAGCAGCAAAACCACGGACAGGGGGAGCTACGAGCAGTACTTC,CASSKTTDRGSYEQYF
TRBV3-1,many,TRBJ1-5,NA,TGTGCCAGCAGCCAAGACGAGGGGGGGCAGCCCCAGCATTTT,CASSQDEGGQPQHF
TRBV30,NA,TRBJ1-1,NA,TGTGCCTGGAGTGTGTGGGGGGGAACTGAAGCTTTCTTT,CAWSVWGGTEAFF
TRBV6-1,few,TRBJ2-1,NA,TGTGCCAGCTCCCACCATGAGCAGTTCTTC,CASSHHEQFF
TRBV18,many,TRBJ1-5,NA,TGTGCCAGCTCACCGGCAGGCGGGACGAGCAATCAGCCCCAGCATTTT,CASSPAGGTSNQPQHF
TRBV20-1,NA,TRBJ2-1,NA,TGCAGTGCTAGAAGCCGGGAGAATGTTATGTTCTATGAGCAGTTCTTC,CSARSRENVMFYEQFF
TRBV20-1,NA,TRBJ2-5,NA,TGCAGTGCCTCTCCCGGGAGTGGAGAGACCCAGTACTTC,CSASPGSGETQYF
TRBV5-6,many,TRBJ2-6,TRBD2,TGTGCCAGCAGCTTCGGGAGGGCTGGGGCCAACGTCCTGACTTTC,CASSFGRAGANVLTF
TRBV11-1,many,TRBJ2-1,NA,TGTGCCAGCAGCCCCCAACGGACCCCCTACAATGAGCAGTTCTTC,CASSPQRTPYNEQFF
TRBV6-5,NA,TRBJ2-3,NA,TGTGCCACTTTAGACTGGGGCACAGATACGCAGTATTTT,CATLDWGTDTQYF
TRBV29-1,many,TRBJ2-3,NA,TGCAGCGTTGATGGGTCTAGCAGAGATACGCAGTATTTT,CSVDGSSRDTQYF
TRBV10-3,many,TRBJ2-7,NA,TGTGCCATCAGTGAGTCGGTGGGGTTTTCCTCCTACGAGCAGTACTTC,CAISESVGFSSYEQYF
TRBV12-3/TRBV12-4,many,TRBJ2-6,NA,TGTGCCAGCAGTCGGGACATAAGGGCCAACGTCCTGACTTTC,CASSRDIRANVLTF
TRBV27,few,TRBJ2-3,TRBD2,TGTGCCAGCAGTCCTAGCGGGAGGGCCGGCACAGATACGCAGTATTTT,CASSPSGRAGTDTQYF
TRBV7-6,NA,TRBJ1-6,NA,TGTGCCAGCAGCTTCCAGGGAACATCACCCCTCCACTTT,CASSFQGTSPLHF
TRBV7-3,many,TRBJ2-2,NA,TGTGCCAGCACTAGCTCAGGCACCGGGGAGCTGTTTTTT,CASTSSGTGELFF
TRBV12-3/TRBV12-4,many,TRBJ2-1,TRBD2,TGTGCCAGCAGTTTTAGCGGGACGGGCCACAATGAGCAGTTCTTC,CASSFSGTGHNEQFF
TRBV7-9,many,TRBJ2-3,NA,TGTGCCAGCAGCTTAGTGATCTCGTCCGGGAGTAAGGATACGCAGTATTTT,CASSLVISSGSKDTQYF
TRBV7-9,many,TRBJ2-1,TRBD2,TGTGCCAGCAGCCCCGGGACTAGAGTTTTCTTC,CASSPGTRVFF
TRBV10-3,few,TRBJ2-7,TRBD2,TGTGCCATCAGACCGCCCGGGGGGAGCTCCTACGAGCAGTACTTC,CAIRPPGGSSYEQYF
TRBV5-4,many,TRBJ1-1,NA,TGTGCCAGCAGCCGCGAATCGAACACTGAAGCTTTCTTT,CASSRESNTEAFF
TRBV3-1,once,TRBJ2-7,NA,TGTGCCAGCAGCCAGCTCGGCGGATCCTACGAGCAGTACTTC,CASSQLGGSYEQYF
TRBV6-5,few,TRBJ2-5,NA,TGTGCCAGCAGCAAAGACGAGCCGAGACTCCAAGAGACCCAGTACTTC,CASSKDEPRLQETQYF
TRBV3-1,few,TRBJ2-3,TRBD2,TGTGCCAGCAGCCCCCCTGGAGCGGGAGTTAAAGATACGCAGTATTTT,CASSPPGAGVKDTQYF
TRBV4-3,many,TRBJ2-6,NA,TGCGCCAGCAGCCAAGCCGCCGGCTCTGGGGCCAACGTCCTGACTTTC,CASSQAAGSGANVLTF
TRBV3-1,NA,TRBJ2-1,TRBD2,TGTGCCAGCAGCCTTTGGACTAGCGGGGTGCACAATGAGCAGTTCTTC,CASSLWTSGVHNEQFF
TRBV4-2,NA,TRBJ2-4,NA,TGTGCCAGCAGCCAGCTGATTGTCGTAGGAGGGCCGGGGAACATTCAGTACTTC,CASSQLIVVGGPGNIQYF